What follows is one T cell receptor beta chain and its context. The antigen remains unidentified. This specimen comes from a study of molecular identifiers for immune sequencing clone quantification. RNA fractions of 10%, 30% or 50% and about 19,000 to 1,100,000 sorted cells were the source of naive CD8 libraries. A single record per CDR3 protein comes from TCRdb applying MiXCR to the PCR reads. In the table there are about 640,000 distinct CDR3 sequences, just under 20% of which are singletons. Study-wide results and caveats: Researchers reportedly could pick up spiked Jurkat TCR RNA from one cell mixed into roughly 1 million naive cells. Clones above 20 RNA copies held over 98% of effector molecules, under 1% in naive cells.

The sequenced sample was naive CD8+ T cells from blood, with Jurkat cell RNA spiked in. Subset reported: FACS-sorted CD8+CD4-CCR7+CD45RA+ naive T cells. This clonotype originated in a human donor in good health. Some libraries in this study had Jurkat cell RNA spiked in.

The CDR3 coding sequence is TGCGCCAGCAGTGACCTTATCTACGAGCAGTACTTC. This gives the protein CASSDLIYEQYF. The chain links TRBV10-2 to TRBJ2-7; no reliable D call. CDR3 size: 12 residues. Trimming stripped 3 bases from V and 3 bases from J, with 6 bases between. Germline V gene data show CDR1 as WSHSY and CDR2 as SAAADI.